This TCR beta chain was sequenced for a study of T-cell memory formation after mild COVID-19. On the study more broadly: For the most part, TCR clusters were specific to one donor.

Each CDR3 protein is one row after TCRdb ran MiXCR on the 5' RACE reads. The sample has fewer than 700,000 distinct CDR3 sequences; 18% are singletons. The study, taken as a whole, reports: Cross-reactive memory seemingly joined, as some responding clones were found in pre-infection memory.

This clonotype was detected ten times or more. Its antigen is unknown. This CDR3 region has 16 residues. Germline CDR1 is LNHNV and CDR2 is YYDKDF (reference sequence). Trimming removed 0 bases at V and 4 bases at J, with 15 bases between. The sample taken for sequencing was PBMCs or a T cell subset sorted from them (not recorded which). The clonotype originates from an adult woman who had mild COVID-19 (a few samples of this study predate the infection). Cell type and time point are not known. The rearrangement uses TRBV15 and TRBJ2-5; D unresolved. CDR3 DNA sequence: TGTGCCACCAGCAGAGATCGGGCGCTGCCCTCAGAGACCCAGTACTTC. This codes for CATSRDRALPSETQYF.